The present T cell receptor (beta chain) was sequenced within a study of early stage breast cancer tumors. Study in general: ER+/PR+/HER2- status applied to about 80% of the 16 invasive breast tumors. Study findings and constraints: Tumors had roughly 2.5-fold higher T cell density and higher clonality than adjacent normal breast tissue.

Germline-derived CDR1 and CDR2 are SGDLS and YYNGEE. CDR3 length: 15 amino acids. V was clipped by 6 bases and J by 4 bases; unmatched bases: 11. Some clones are missing from TCRdb's copy, which holds only in-frame ones; the method was immunoSEQ multiplex PCR. The sample lists some 70,000 clones; around 80% were seen once. Of note for this clone: Antigen unknown.

The TCR comes from a person aged 55 to 70 with breast cancer. The sequencing sample was made of blood. V usage is TRBV9 and J usage is TRBJ2-3, with 7 bases aligning to TRBD2. The CDR3 sequence: CASKTTSRGADTQYF. CDR3 in DNA: TGTGCCAGCAAAACGACTAGCCGTGGGGCAGATACGCAGTATTTT.